This entry lists 23 T cell receptor beta chains sequenced from one sample in a study of blood T cell repertoires in COVID-19. Generated by immunoSEQ multiplex PCR, the TCRdb table keeps only in-frame clones and is missing some. The sample carries approximately 200,000 clones, about 82% recorded once. The sequenced sample was peripheral blood. The receptors were gathered from a woman aged 80 or older with acute or convalescent COVID-19.

This chain links TRBV9 with TRBJ2-5; 9 bases fit TRBD2. J was trimmed by 3 bases and V by 0 bases; bases with no gene match: 9. The CDR3 sequence is 17 residues long. Germline CDR1 reads SGDLS; CDR2 reads YYNGEE. CDR3 DNA: TGTGCCAGCAGCGTAGGGGATAGCGGGGGTACGGAAGAGACCCAGTACTTC. It yields the protein CASSVGDSGGTEETQYF.

This clone showed up just a few times. The gene calls are TRBV30 and TRBJ1-3; possibly TRBD1 for D (5 bases). The germline CDR1 and CDR2 sequences are GTSNPN and SVGIG (reference sequence). The V gene lost 3 bases and the J gene lost 0 bases, with 6 bases spanning the gap. The CDR3 spans 13 residues. CDR3 sequence: CAWRGVSGNTIYF. Written as DNA, the CDR3 is TGTGCCTGGAGAGGGGTCTCTGGAAACACCATATATTTT.

This chain links TRBV10-3 with TRBJ1-6, with D perhaps TRBD1 (6 bases). V dropped 2 bases and J dropped 7 bases, with 12 bases sitting between them. The CDR3 has 15 residues. Germline V gene lookup returns CDR1 ENHRY and CDR2 SYGVKD. The CDR3 nucleotides read TGTGCCATCAGTGAGCCCGGGACATTCAATTCACCCCTCCACTTT. Its protein is CAISEPGTFNSPLHF.

The chain couples TRBV19 to TRBJ1-5; maybe TRBD1 (6 bases). The germline gives CDR1 LNHDA, CDR2 SQIVND (reference sequence). CDR3 size: 14 residues. V gave up 5 bases and J gave up 6 bases, with 14 bases separating them. In DNA form, the CDR3 reads TGTGCCAGTAGTGGAACAGGGATGGGTCAGCCCCAGCATTTT. Translation gives CASSGTGMGQPQHF.

This chain links TRBV24-1 with TRBJ1-4; 12 bases line up with TRBD1. V was clipped by 3 bases and J by 6 bases; unmatched bases: 7. In germline, CDR1 is KGHDR, CDR2 SFDVKD. The CDR3 covers 17 residues. The CDR3 bases are TGTGCCACCAGTGATACCGGGACAGGGGGCGTAGATGAAAAACTGTTTTTT. As protein: CATSDTGTGGVDEKLFF.

This chain joins TRBV6-2 or TRBV6-3 and TRBJ2-5, with 8 bases aligning to TRBD2. Looked up from germline, CDR1 is MNHEY and CDR2 is SVGEGT. The CDR3 is made up of 17 amino acids. With 2 bases clipped from V and 5 bases from J, the junction kept 13 bases outside the gene matches. This chain's CDR3 is CASSYGLAGFLGETQYF. As DNA, the CDR3 is TGTGCCAGCAGTTACGGCCTAGCGGGTTTCCTCGGGGAGACCCAGTACTTC.

The rearrangement uses TRBV24-1 and TRBJ1-3; D is uncertain. CDR1 is KGHDR, CDR2 SFDVKD, per germline. The germline V and J ends were trimmed by 5 bases and 0 bases, with 7 bases remaining between them. The CDR3 is 14 residues long. The CDR3 DNA follows: TGTGCCACCAGTGCGGGAGACTCTGGAAACACCATATATTTT. Protein: CATSAGDSGNTIYF.

The chain couples TRBV29-1 to TRBJ2-4; 9 bases map to TRBD2. The germline V gene has CDR1 SQVTM and CDR2 ANQGSEA. The CDR3 loop spans 13 amino acids. With 5 bases clipped from V and 6 bases from J, the junction kept 5 bases outside the gene matches. The CDR3 DNA reads TGCAGCGTTAGAGCGGGGGGCGGAAACATTCAGTACTTC. Its protein is CSVRAGGGNIQYF.

The V and J genes are TRBV12-2 and TRBJ2-3; no check of the table's D call, TRBD2, against the DNA was made. TRBV12-2 is a pseudogene segment. This CDR3 has 16 amino acids. CDR3 sequence: CASRLVPAGPQDTQYF. The DNA of the CDR3 is TGTGCAAGTCGCTTAGTCCCAGCGGGACCTCAGGATACGCAGTATTTT.

The rearrangement uses TRBV30 and TRBJ1-1; D gene ambiguous. The V and J ends lost 0 bases and 1 base respectively, with 6 bases between them. The length of the CDR3 is 13 residues. The germline gives CDR1 GTSNPN, CDR2 SVGIG (reference sequence). The CDR3 coding sequence is TGTGCCTGGAGTGTACAGAGGAACACTGAAGCTTTCTTT. Protein sequence: CAWSVQRNTEAFF.

The CDR3 nucleotides are TGTGCCAGCAAGCCTCTTACGGGTCAGCCCCAGCATTTT. It is translated as CASKPLTGQPQHF. The genes are TRBV6-1 and TRBJ1-5, with D hard to call. V lost 7 bases, J lost 6 bases, and 13 bases lay in between. The CDR3 loop spans 13 amino acids. Germline assignment: CDR1 MNHNS and CDR2 SASEGT.

The V call is TRBV11-3, the J call TRBJ2-1, with 8 bases that match TRBD2. CDR3 size: 15 residues. V shed 5 bases and J 0 bases; nucleotides not matched to a gene: 3. Per the germline V gene, CDR1 is SGHNT and CDR2 is YENEEA. DNA for the CDR3: TGTGCCAGCAGCGTAGCGGGACTCTCCTACAATGAGCAGTTCTTC. Translation gives CASSVAGLSYNEQFF.

J is TRBJ1-2 and V is TRBV5-6, with D unclear. CDR3 length equals 13 residues. Germline CDR1 reads SGHDT; CDR2 reads YYEEEE. V dropped 4 bases and J dropped 0 bases, with 7 bases sitting between them. The DNA of the CDR3 is TGTGCCAGCAGCCCCAGTACTAACTATGGCTACACCTTC. It codes for CASSPSTNYGYTF.

The V and J genes are TRBV25-1 and TRBJ2-2; perhaps TRBD1 as D (5 bases). Trimming removed 3 bases from V and 3 bases from J, with 8 bases in between. This CDR3 spans 14 amino acids. CDR1 is MGHDK and CDR2 is SYGVNS in the germline V gene. CDR3 sequence reads: CASSDRVDTGELFF. CDR3 DNA: TGTGCCAGCAGTGACAGGGTAGACACCGGGGAGCTGTTTTTT.

The chain uses TRBV15 and TRBJ2-5; TRBD2 might be the D (6 bases). Looked up from germline, CDR1 is LNHNV and CDR2 is YYDKDF (reference sequence). The V gene lost 2 bases and the J gene lost 0 bases, with 7 bases spanning the gap. The CDR3 is 14 amino acids. The CDR3 reads CATSRRGYQETQYF. The CDR3 DNA follows: TGTGCCACCAGCAGACGGGGGTACCAAGAGACCCAGTACTTC.

About this clone: Other DNA sequences in this sample translate to the same CDR3. The chain is built from TRBV5-4 and TRBJ2-7, with 11 bases aligning to TRBD2. J lost 0 bases, V lost 3 bases, and 2 bases had no gene match. The CDR3 is 15 residues long. The germline V gene has CDR1 SGHNT and CDR2 YYREEE (reference sequence). CDR3 amino acids: CASSSGLAASYEQYF. The CDR3 DNA reads as TGTGCCAGCAGCTCGGGACTAGCGGCCTCCTACGAGCAGTACTTC.

The chain recombines TRBV11-2 with TRBJ2-3, with 9 bases fitting TRBD1. This CDR3 comprises 15 residues. The V gene end was trimmed by 6 bases and the J gene end by 4 bases; junction bases not matched to a gene: 8. CDR1 is SGHAT, CDR2 FQNNGV, per germline. The CDR3 DNA is TGTGCCAGCAGGATTGGACAGGGGCAGGCAGATACGCAGTATTTT. It codes for CASRIGQGQADTQYF.

The chain joins TRBV6-5 to TRBJ1-1; D is unclear. Germline loops: CDR1 MNHEY, CDR2 SVGAGI. V lost 8 bases to trimming and J lost 9 bases, with 16 bases between them. CDR3 length: 12 residues. CDR3 region: CASSLIGNQAFF. Written as DNA, the CDR3 is TGTGCCAGCTCCCTGATCGGGAATCAAGCTTTCTTT.

This clone was seen once. This chain joins TRBV2 and TRBJ2-4; possibly TRBD1 for D (6 bases). V dropped 3 bases and J dropped 6 bases, with 9 bases sitting between them. The CDR3 consists of 13 residues. Germline assignment: CDR1 SNHLY and CDR2 FYNNEI. Here the CDR3 reads CASSDQGPNIQYF. The CDR3 region has the DNA TGTGCCAGCAGTGACCAGGGGCCAAACATTCAGTACTTC.

This clone was seen a handful of times. As DNA, the CDR3 is TGTGCCAGCAGCCTTGCGGGGAATTCACCCCTCCACTTT. As protein: CASSLAGNSPLHF. The chain carries TRBV11-3 and TRBJ1-6; D is undetermined. The CDR3 length is 13 residues. Trimming shortened V by 5 bases and J by 7 bases, and 9 bases separated the two germline ends. Per the germline V gene, CDR1 is SGHNT and CDR2 is YENEEA.

CDR3 bases: TGTGCCAGCAGTCAAAGGACTAGCGGGAGGTATGGTAATGAGCAGTTCTTC. As protein: CASSQRTSGRYGNEQFF. V and J are TRBV27 and TRBJ2-1; 14 nucleotides agree with TRBD2. The junction had 10 bases not matched to a gene; V was cut back by 5 bases and J by 7 bases. The length of the CDR3 is 17 residues. Germline values: CDR1 MNHEY, CDR2 SMNVEV (reference sequence).

The rearrangement joins TRBV30 to TRBJ2-7; TRBD2 is a possible D gene (6 bases). V lost 0 bases to trimming and J lost 1 base, with 10 bases between them. From germline, CDR1 is GTSNPN and CDR2 SVGIG (reference sequence). The CDR3 has 14 residues. CDR3 loop: CAWSVFSGSYEQYF. The CDR3 bases are TGTGCCTGGAGTGTATTTAGCGGATCCTACGAGCAGTACTTC.

The rearrangement joins TRBV18 to TRBJ2-7, with D unresolved. The CDR3 loop spans 13 amino acids. V lost 0 bases and J lost 3, with 6 bases in between. In germline, CDR1 is KGHSH, CDR2 LQKENI. CDR3 nucleotides: TGTGCCAGCTCACCACCCAACGGCTACGAGCAGTACTTC. Protein product: CASSPPNGYEQYF. Full variable domain (missing parts from reference TRBV18 and TRBJ2-7): NAGVMQNPRHLVRRRGQEARLRCSPMKGHSHVYWYRQLPEEGLKFMVYLQKENIIDESGMPKERFSAEFPKEGPSILRIQQVVRGDSAAYFCASSPPNGYEQYFGPGTRLTVT.